The 15 T cell receptor beta chains reported below all come from one sample, sequenced in a study of blood T cell repertoires in COVID-19. The data were produced by immunoSEQ multiplex PCR, yet TCRdb's version contains in-frame clones alone and is incomplete. The sample has roughly 110,000 clones, about 90% seen once. Material for sequencing was peripheral blood. These receptors all stem from a woman aged 45 to 65 with acute or convalescent COVID-19.

The V call is TRBV6-1, the J call TRBJ2-2; D is perhaps TRBD1 (5 bases). The CDR3 has 18 residues. The V end was cut by 1 base, the J end by 5 bases, with 20 bases between. Germline-derived CDR1 and CDR2 are MNHNS and SASEGT. CDR3 sequence (DNA): TGTGCCAGCAGTGAAGGTTGGGGCTATAATCGTAGGACCGGGGAGCTGTTTTTT. Translating it yields CASSEGWGYNRRTGELFF.

The rearrangement joins TRBV5-1 to TRBJ2-7, with D possibly being TRBD2 (5 bases). With 0 bases removed from V and 13 bases from J, the gap between germline ends came to 11 bases. The V gene's germline CDR1 is SGHRS and CDR2 YFSETQ. The CDR3 sequence is 11 residues long. The CDR3 sequence: CASSLGGDGYF. The CDR3 nucleotides are TGCGCCAGCAGCTTGGGGGGAGATGGATACTTC.

J is TRBJ2-1 and V is TRBV30; a weak D match, TRBD2 (6 bases). Germline V gene sequence: CDR1 GTSNPN, CDR2 SVGIG (reference sequence). This CDR3 has 16 amino acids. Trimming pared 0 bases from V and 4 bases from J, leaving 16 bases between. CDR3 sequence reads: CAWSVRGTPYYNEQFF. The CDR3 nucleotides read TGTGCCTGGAGTGTACGCGGGACTCCATATTACAATGAGCAGTTCTTC.

The chain carries TRBV7-9 and TRBJ1-2; TRBD1 aligns across 9 bases. After removal of 7 bases from V and 7 bases from J, the junction contained 10 bases not matched to a gene. There are 14 residues in the CDR3. Germline values: CDR1 SEHNR, CDR2 FQNEAQ (reference sequence). The CDR3 here is CASTKEGQGFGYTF. The CDR3 bases are TGTGCCAGCACCAAGGAGGGACAGGGCTTTGGCTACACCTTC. Full variable domain (missing parts from reference TRBV7-9 and TRBJ1-2): DTGVSQNPRHKITKRGQNVTFRCDPISEHNRLYWYRQTLGQGPEFLTYFQNEAQLEKSRLLSDRFSAERPKGSFSTLEIQRTEQGDSAMYLCASTKEGQGFGYTFGSGTRLTVV.

The chain employs TRBV7-2 and TRBJ2-7, with TRBD1 as a possible D gene (7 bases). Germline V gene lookup returns CDR1 SGHTA and CDR2 FQGNSA. CDR3 length equals 15 residues. The ends were cut back, 7 bases at V and 4 bases at J, with 20 bases in the middle. CDR3 sequence reads: CASTSWAQGRYEQYF. In DNA form, the CDR3 reads TGTGCCAGCACCTCTTGGGCACAGGGGAGGTACGAGCAGTACTTC.

The chain combines TRBV7-3 with TRBJ1-1, with D uncertain. Germline V gene sequence: CDR1 SGHTA, CDR2 FQGTGA. The CDR3 spans 13 residues. Between the trimmed V and J ends, which lost 3 bases and 0 bases, there was a span of 5 bases. Here the CDR3 reads CASSFTLNTEAFF. DNA for the CDR3: TGTGCCAGCAGCTTTACACTGAACACTGAAGCTTTCTTT.

This chain links TRBV7-2 with TRBJ2-7; TRBD1 might be the D (5 bases). The V end lost 5 bases, the J end lost 6 bases, and 11 bases lay between the germline ends. Germline V gives CDR1 SGHTA, CDR2 FQGNSA. This CDR3 has 12 amino acids. This CDR3 is CASSPTTVEQYF. The CDR3 region has the DNA TGTGCCAGCAGCCCGACGACAGTCGAGCAGTACTTC.

The J gene is TRBJ1-5, the V gene TRBV3-1 (or the pseudogene TRBV3-2); 7 bases map to TRBD1. This CDR3 contains 15 residues. Germline V lookup: CDR1 LGHDT, CDR2 YNNKEL (reference sequence). Unmatched junction bases numbered 6, after V lost 1 base and J lost 6 bases. The CDR3 nucleotides read TGTGCCAGCAGCCAAGGCCCGACAGGGATTCAGCCCCAGCATTTT. Its protein product is CASSQGPTGIQPQHF.

The V call is TRBV19, the J call TRBJ1-3, with 7 bases fitting TRBD1. V gave up 7 bases and J gave up 1 base; unmatched junction bases: 4. This CDR3 is built from 14 residues. Germline-derived CDR1 and CDR2 are LNHDA and SQIVND (reference sequence). CDR3 region: CASTVTGSGNTIYF. Written as DNA, the CDR3 is TGTGCCAGTACCGTGACAGGGTCTGGAAACACCATATATTTT.

This chain links TRBV15 with TRBJ2-7, with D hard to call. This CDR3 has 15 residues. Germline V CDR1 and CDR2: LNHNV, YYDKDF (reference sequence). V was cut by 3 bases and J by 3 bases, with 15 bases left in between. The chain's CDR3 is CATSSSPDKIYEQYF. The CDR3 coding sequence is TGTGCCACCAGCAGTTCCCCTGACAAAATCTACGAGCAGTACTTC.

This clone showed up just once. V usage is TRBV21-1 and J usage is TRBJ1-3. TRBV21-1 counts as a pseudogene. The CDR3 contains 15 residues. The CDR3 nucleotides read TGTGCCAGCAGCAAAGATCGGGGCTCTGGAAACACCATATATTTT. The encoded protein is CASSKDRGSGNTIYF.

J is TRBJ2-3 and V is TRBV9; the D gene is possibly TRBD1 (6 bases). This CDR3 region has 16 residues. Germline CDR1 SGDLS, CDR2 YYNGEE. Trimming removed 2 bases from V and 1 base from J, with 14 bases in between. CDR3 bases: TGTGCCAGCAGCGTGACCGGGACATCCGGCACAGATACGCAGTATTTT. It encodes CASSVTGTSGTDTQYF.

This clone was found once. The CDR3 region is CATRRDRTEKLFF. The CDR3 DNA is TGTGCCACCCGCCGGGACAGGACTGAAAAACTGTTTTTT. The gene calls are TRBV2 and TRBJ1-4; 8 positions match TRBD1. The CDR3 extends over 13 amino acids. The germline V gene has CDR1 SNHLY and CDR2 FYNNEI. Trimming at V came to 10 bases and at J to 7 bases, leaving 8 bases not matched to a gene. The full variable domain, completed using reference TRBV2 and TRBJ1-4, is EPEVTQTPSHQVTQMGQEVILRCVPISNHLYFYWYRQILGQKVEFLVSFYNNEISEKSEIFDDQFSVERPDGSNFTLKIRSTKLEDSAMYFCATRRDRTEKLFFGSGTQLSVL.

The chain uses TRBV24-1 and TRBJ2-1; TRBD1 aligns across 8 bases. V trimming: 5 bases; J trimming: 8 bases; junction bases outside the gene matches: 10. The CDR3 contains 15 residues. CDR1 is KGHDR, CDR2 SFDVKD, per germline. Written as DNA, the CDR3 is TGTGCCACCAGTGGTACCGGGACAGGAACCGATGAGCAGTTCTTC. This encodes CATSGTGTGTDEQFF.

The chain uses TRBV18 and TRBJ1-6; 7 bases map to TRBD1. Germline CDR1 and CDR2: KGHSH and LQKENI. The CDR3 is made up of 14 amino acids. Unmatched junction bases numbered 6, after V lost 3 bases and J lost 10 bases. CDR3 bases: TGTGCCAGCTCACCCACAGGGGAAGGATCACCCCTCCACTTT. It translates to CASSPTGEGSPLHF.